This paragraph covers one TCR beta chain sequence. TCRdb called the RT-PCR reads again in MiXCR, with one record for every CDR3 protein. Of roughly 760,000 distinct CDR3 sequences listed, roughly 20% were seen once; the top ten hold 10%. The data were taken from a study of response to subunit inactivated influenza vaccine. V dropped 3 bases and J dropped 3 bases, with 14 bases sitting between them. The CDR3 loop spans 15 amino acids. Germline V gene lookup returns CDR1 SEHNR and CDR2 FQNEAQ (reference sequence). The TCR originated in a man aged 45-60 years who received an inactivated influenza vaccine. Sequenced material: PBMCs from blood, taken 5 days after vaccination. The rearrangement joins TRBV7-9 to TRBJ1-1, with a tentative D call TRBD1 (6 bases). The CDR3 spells CASSFAGVYDTEAFF. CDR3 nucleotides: TGTGCCAGCAGCTTCGCAGGGGTCTATGACACTGAAGCTTTCTTT.